This is a list of T cell receptor beta chains from one sample in a study of blood T cell repertoires in COVID-19. Assay: immunoSEQ multiplex PCR; the TCRdb copy retains only in-frame clones and omits some. Here the sample spans under 300,000 clones, 75% to 90% being singletons. What was sequenced was PBMCs or T cells enriched from blood (not recorded which). Receptors originate from a woman in her late teens or twenties who had recovered from COVID-19. Both conserved end residues are trimmed from each CDR3.

j_call v_call cdr3_aa
TRBJ2-3 TRBV19 ASSGPGTDTQY
TRBJ2-6 TRBV20-1 SASTRSGANVLT
TRBJ1-6 TRBV5-1 ASSLAVRGQSYNSPLH
TRBJ2-3 TRBV2 ASSALAGGTDTQY
TRBJ2-7 TRBV5-1 ASSSTGQAYEQY
TRBJ2-5 TRBV20-1 SASQGGLETQY
TRBJ2-7 TRBV5-4 ASSFQSSEQY
TRBJ2-5 TRBV4-1 ASSQADRTLGQETQY
TRBJ1-5 TRBV24-1 ATSDSGPQQPQH
TRBJ1-1 TRBV5-8 ASSPAYQGATEAF
TRBJ2-7 TRBV4-1 ASRPRDTSYEQY
TRBJ1-1 TRBV4-2 ASSQLQGAGTEAF